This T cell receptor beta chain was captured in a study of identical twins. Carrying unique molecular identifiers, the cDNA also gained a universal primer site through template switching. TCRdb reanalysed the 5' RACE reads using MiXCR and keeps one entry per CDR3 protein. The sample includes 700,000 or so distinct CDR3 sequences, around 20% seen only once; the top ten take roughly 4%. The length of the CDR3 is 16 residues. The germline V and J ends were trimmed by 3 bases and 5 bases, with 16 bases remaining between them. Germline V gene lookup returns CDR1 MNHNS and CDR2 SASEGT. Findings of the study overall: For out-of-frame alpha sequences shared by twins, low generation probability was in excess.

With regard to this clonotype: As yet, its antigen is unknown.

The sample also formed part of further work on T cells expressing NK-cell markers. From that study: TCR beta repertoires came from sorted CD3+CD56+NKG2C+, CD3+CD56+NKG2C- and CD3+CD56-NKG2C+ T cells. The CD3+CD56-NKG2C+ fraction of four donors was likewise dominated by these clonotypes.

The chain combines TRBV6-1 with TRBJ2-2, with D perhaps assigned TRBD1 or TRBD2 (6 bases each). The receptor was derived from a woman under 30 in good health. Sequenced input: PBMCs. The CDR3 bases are TGTGCCAGCAGTGACGGACGGGGGCGACAAACCGGGGAGCTGTTTTTT. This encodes CASSDGRGRQTGELFF.